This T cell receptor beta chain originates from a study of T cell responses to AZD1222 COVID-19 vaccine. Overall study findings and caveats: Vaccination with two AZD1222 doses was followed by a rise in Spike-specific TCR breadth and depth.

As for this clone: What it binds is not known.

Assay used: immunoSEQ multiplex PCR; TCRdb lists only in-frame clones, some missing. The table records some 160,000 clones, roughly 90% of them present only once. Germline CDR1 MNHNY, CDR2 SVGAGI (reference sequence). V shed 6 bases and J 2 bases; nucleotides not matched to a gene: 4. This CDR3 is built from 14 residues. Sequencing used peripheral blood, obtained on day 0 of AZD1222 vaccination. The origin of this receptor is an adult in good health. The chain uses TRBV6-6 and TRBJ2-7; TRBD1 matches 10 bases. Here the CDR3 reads CASRGTGVPYEQYF. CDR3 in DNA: TGTGCCAGCAGAGGGACAGGGGTGCCCTACGAGCAGTACTTC.